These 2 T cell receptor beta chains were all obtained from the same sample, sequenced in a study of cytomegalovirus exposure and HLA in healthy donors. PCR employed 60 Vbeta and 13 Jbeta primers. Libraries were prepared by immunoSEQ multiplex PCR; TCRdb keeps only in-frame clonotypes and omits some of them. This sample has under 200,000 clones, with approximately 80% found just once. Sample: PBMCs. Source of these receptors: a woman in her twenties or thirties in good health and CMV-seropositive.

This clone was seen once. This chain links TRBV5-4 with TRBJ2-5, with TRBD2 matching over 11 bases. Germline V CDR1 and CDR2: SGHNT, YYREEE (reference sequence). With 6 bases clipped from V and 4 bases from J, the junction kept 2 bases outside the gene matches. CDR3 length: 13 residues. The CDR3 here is CASKLAGAETQYF. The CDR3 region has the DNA TGTGCCAGCAAACTAGCGGGGGCAGAGACCCAGTACTTC.

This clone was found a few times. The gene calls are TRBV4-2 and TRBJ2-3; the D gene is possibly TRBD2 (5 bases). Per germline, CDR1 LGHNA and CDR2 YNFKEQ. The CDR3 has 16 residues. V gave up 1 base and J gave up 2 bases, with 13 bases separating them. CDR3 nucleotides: TGTGCCAGCAGCCAAGTCGGTAGCGCCATCACAGATACGCAGTATTTT. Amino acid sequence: CASSQVGSAITDTQYF.